This TCR beta chain comes out of a study of blood T cell repertoires in COVID-19. Study context: The cDNA or gDNA used as material had been derived from T cells, B-cell-depleted T cells, or PBMCs.

The assay was immunoSEQ multiplex PCR, and TCRdb's table has in-frame clones only and misses some. The sample holds 160,000 or so clones, approximately 87% seen once. Per germline, CDR1 SGHKS and CDR2 YYEKEE (reference sequence). V was clipped by 2 bases and J by 7 bases; unmatched bases: 3. There are 13 residues in the CDR3. This TCR derives from a woman between 50 and 59 years old who had recovered from COVID-19. Sequencing was done on a sample of PBMCs or T cells enriched from blood (not recorded which). The J gene is TRBJ2-1, the V gene TRBV5-5; 7 nucleotides agree with TRBD1. For the CDR3, the DNA is TGTGCCAGCAGCTTTACAGGGGATAATGAGCAGTTCTTC. Its protein is CASSFTGDNEQFF. The full variable domain, with the rest looked up from reference TRBV5-5 and TRBJ2-1, is DAGVTQSPTHLIKTRGQQVTLRCSPISGHKSVSWYQQVLGQGPQFIFQYYEKEERGRGNFPDRFSARQFPNYSSELNVNALLLGDSALYLCASSFTGDNEQFFGPGTRLTVL.